This T cell receptor beta chain emerged from a study of blood T cell repertoires in COVID-19. For the study at large: Donors in the United States, Italy and Spain gave samples during acute or convalescent COVID-19. PBMCs, B-cell-depleted T cells, or T cells provided the cDNA or gDNA that made up the material.

Authors' analysis steps: Reference gene primer amplification in the assay estimated nucleated cell counts. Generated by immunoSEQ multiplex PCR, the TCRdb table keeps only in-frame clones and is missing some. D and trimming come from the DNA, and the V and J calls and clone size come from that table. The sample lists about 480,000 clones, 85% to 90% seen once, with about 4.5% in the top ten. The CDR3 is 12 amino acids. Trimming shortened V by 5 bases and J by 3 bases, and 8 bases separated the two germline ends. This TCR was sampled from a woman in her twenties or thirties with acute or convalescent COVID-19. Specimen: peripheral blood. The genes are TRBV12-3 or TRBV12-4 and TRBJ2-7, with TRBD1 as a possible D gene (5 bases). The CDR3 is CASSHDSYEQYF. CDR3 nucleotides: TGTGCCAGCAGTCACGACAGCTACGAGCAGTACTTC.